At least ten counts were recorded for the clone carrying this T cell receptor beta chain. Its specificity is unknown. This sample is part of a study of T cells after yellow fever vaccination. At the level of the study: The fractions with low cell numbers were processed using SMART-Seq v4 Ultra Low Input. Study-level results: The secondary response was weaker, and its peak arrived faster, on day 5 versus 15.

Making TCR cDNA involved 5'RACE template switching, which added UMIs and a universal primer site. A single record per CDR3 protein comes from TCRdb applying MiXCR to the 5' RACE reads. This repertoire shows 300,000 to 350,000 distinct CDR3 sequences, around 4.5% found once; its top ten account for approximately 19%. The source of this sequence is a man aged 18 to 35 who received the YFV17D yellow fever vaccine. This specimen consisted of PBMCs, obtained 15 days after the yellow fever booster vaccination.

CDR3 sequence (DNA): TGTGCCAGCAGCTTGGCGCGGGGGGCAGAATTTGGCTACACCTTC. Protein product: CASSLARGAEFGYTF. The chain uses TRBV5-5 and TRBJ1-2, with D tentatively TRBD1 (6 bases). In germline, CDR1 is SGHKS, CDR2 YYEKEE (reference sequence). Trimming shortened V by 0 bases and J by 7 bases, and 16 bases separated the two germline ends. The CDR3 has 15 amino acids.